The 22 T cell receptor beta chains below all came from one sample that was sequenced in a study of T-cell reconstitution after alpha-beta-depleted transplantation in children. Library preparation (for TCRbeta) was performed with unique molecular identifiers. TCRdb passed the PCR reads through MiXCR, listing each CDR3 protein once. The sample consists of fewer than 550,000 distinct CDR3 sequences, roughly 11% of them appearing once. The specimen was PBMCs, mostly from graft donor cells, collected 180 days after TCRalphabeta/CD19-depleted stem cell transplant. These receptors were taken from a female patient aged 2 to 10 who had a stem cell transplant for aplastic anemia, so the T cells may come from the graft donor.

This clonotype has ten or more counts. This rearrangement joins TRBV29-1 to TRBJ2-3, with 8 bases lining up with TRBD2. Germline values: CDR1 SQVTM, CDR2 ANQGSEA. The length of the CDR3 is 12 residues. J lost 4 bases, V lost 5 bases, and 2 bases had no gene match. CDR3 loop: CSVWREADTQYF. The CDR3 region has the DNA TGCAGCGTTTGGCGGGAGGCAGATACGCAGTATTTT.

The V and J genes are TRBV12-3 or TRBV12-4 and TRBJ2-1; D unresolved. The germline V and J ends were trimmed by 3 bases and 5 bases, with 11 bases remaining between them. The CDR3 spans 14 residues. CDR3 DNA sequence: TGTGCCAGCAGTTTCATAAGGGCAAACAATGAGCAGTTCTTC. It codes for CASSFIRANNEQFF.

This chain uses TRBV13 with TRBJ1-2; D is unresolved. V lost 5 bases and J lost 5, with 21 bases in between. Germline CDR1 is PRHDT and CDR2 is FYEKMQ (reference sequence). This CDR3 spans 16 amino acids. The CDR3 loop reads CASSRASGRDTYGYTF. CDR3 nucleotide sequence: TGTGCCAGCAGCAGAGCGAGTGGTCGCGACACATATGGCTACACCTTC.

CDR3 coding DNA: TGTGCCACCAGTGCCGGGACAGGGGGGAACACTGAAGCTTTCTTT. Translation: CATSAGTGGNTEAFF. This rearrangement joins TRBV24-1 to TRBJ1-1; 11 bases match TRBD1. There are 15 residues in the CDR3. CDR1 KGHDR and CDR2 SFDVKD come from the germline V gene. The V and J ends lost 5 bases and 1 base, in that order; junction bases with no gene match: 2.

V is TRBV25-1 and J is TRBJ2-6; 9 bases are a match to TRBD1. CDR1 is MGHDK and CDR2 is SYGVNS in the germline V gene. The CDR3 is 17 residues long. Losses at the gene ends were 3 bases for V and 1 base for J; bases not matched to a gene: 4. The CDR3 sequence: CASSDFGTGSGANVLTF. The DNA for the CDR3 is TGTGCCAGCAGTGATTTTGGGACAGGGTCTGGGGCCAACGTCCTGACTTTC.

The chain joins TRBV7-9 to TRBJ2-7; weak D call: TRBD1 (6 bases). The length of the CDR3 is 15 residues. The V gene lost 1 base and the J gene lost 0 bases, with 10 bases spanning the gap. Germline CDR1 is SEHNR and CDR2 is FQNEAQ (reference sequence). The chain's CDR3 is CASSLEATGSYEQYF. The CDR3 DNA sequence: TGTGCCAGCAGCTTAGAAGCGACAGGCTCCTACGAGCAGTACTTC.

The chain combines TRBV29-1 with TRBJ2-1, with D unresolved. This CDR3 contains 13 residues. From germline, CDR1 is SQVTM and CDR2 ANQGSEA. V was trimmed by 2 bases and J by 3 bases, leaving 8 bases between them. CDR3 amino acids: CSVEPRIYNEQFF. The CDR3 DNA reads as TGCAGCGTTGAACCCCGGATCTACAATGAGCAGTTCTTC.

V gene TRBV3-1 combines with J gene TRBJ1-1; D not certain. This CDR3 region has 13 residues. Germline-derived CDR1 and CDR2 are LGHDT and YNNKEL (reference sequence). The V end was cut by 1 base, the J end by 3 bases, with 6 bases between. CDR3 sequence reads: CASSQGRDTEAFF. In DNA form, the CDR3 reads TGTGCCAGCAGCCAAGGGAGGGACACTGAAGCTTTCTTT.

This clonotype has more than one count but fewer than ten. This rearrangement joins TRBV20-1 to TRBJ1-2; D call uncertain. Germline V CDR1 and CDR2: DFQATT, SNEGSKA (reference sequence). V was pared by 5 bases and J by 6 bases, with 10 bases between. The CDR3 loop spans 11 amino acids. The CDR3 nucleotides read TGCAGTGCTCCCGGGCCCCATGGCTACACCTTC. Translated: CSAPGPHGYTF.

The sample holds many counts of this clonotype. The chain's CDR3 is CASSKIGTPDTQYF. The CDR3 nucleotides read TGTGCCAGCAGCAAAATAGGGACCCCGGATACGCAGTATTTT. The chain joins TRBV21-1 to TRBJ2-3; whether TRBD1, the table's D call, matches the DNA was not checked. TRBV21-1 is deemed a pseudogene. This CDR3 region has 14 residues.

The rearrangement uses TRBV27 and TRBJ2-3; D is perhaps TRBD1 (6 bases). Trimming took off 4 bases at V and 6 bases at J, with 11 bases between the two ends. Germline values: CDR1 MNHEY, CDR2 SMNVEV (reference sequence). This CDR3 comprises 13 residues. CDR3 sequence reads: CASSSQGLDTQYF. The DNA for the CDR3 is TGTGCCAGCAGTTCACAGGGTCTTGATACGCAGTATTTT.

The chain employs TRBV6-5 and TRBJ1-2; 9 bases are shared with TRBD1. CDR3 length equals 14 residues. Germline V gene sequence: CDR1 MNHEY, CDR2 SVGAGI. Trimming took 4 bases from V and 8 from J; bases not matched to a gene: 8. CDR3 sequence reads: CASSLNGQGQGYTF. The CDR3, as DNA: TGTGCCAGCAGTTTAAACGGACAGGGGCAAGGCTACACCTTC.

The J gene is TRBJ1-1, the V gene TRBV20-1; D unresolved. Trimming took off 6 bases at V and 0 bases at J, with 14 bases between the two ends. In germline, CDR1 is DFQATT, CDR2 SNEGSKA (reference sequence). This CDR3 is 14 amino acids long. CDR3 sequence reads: CSAKVPDVNTEAFF. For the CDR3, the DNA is TGCAGTGCCAAGGTGCCTGATGTGAACACTGAAGCTTTCTTT.

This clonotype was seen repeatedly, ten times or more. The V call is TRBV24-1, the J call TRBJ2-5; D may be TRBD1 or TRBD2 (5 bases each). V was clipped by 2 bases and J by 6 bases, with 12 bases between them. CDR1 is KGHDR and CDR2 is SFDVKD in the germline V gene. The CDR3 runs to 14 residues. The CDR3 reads CATSDSRDPKTQYF. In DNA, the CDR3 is TGTGCCACCAGTGATTCTCGGGACCCCAAGACCCAGTACTTC.

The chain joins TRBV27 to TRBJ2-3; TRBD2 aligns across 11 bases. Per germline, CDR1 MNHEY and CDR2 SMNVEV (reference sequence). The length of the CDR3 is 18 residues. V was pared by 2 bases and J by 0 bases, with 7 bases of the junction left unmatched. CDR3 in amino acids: CASSLIRLAGTSTDTQYF. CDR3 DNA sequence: TGTGCCAGCAGTTTAATAAGACTAGCGGGGACTAGCACAGATACGCAGTATTTT.

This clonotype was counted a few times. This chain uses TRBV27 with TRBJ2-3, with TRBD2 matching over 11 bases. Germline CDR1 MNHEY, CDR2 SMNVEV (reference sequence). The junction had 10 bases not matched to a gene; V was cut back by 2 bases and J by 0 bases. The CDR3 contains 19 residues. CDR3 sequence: CASSLGWASGRLSTDTQYF. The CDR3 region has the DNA TGTGCCAGCAGTTTAGGTTGGGCTAGCGGGAGGCTTAGCACAGATACGCAGTATTTT.

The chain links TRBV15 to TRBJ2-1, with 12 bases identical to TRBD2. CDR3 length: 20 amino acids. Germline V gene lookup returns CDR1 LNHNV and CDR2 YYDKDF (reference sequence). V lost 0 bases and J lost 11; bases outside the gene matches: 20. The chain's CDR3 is CATSRDQWLAGGRDNAQQFF. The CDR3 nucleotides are TGTGCCACCAGCAGAGACCAGTGGCTAGCGGGAGGGCGGGACAATGCGCAGCAGTTCTTC.

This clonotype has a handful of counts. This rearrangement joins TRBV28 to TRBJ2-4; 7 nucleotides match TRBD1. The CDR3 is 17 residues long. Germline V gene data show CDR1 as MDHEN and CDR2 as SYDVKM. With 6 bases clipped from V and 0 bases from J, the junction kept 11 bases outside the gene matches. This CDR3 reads CASSRAGQVVAKNIQYF. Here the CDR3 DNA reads TGTGCCAGCAGCCGGGCTGGACAGGTGGTAGCCAAAAACATTCAGTACTTC.

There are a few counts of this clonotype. CDR3 nucleotides: TGTGCCAGCAGCGGACAGGGGGCGCAAGAGACCCAGTACTTC. This codes for CASSGQGAQETQYF. The V and J genes are TRBV7-2 and TRBJ2-5; 11 bases align to TRBD1. The CDR3 is 14 residues long. Germline trimming cut 5 bases from V and 2 bases from J; bases unmatched to any gene: 1. Germline CDR1 and CDR2: SGHTA and FQGNSA.

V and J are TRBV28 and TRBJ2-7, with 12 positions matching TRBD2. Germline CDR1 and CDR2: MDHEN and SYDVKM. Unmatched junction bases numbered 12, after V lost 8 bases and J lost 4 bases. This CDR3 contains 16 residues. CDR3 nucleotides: TGTGCCAGCCTTGGGCTAGCGGGAGGGTTTGCTTACGAGCAGTACTTC. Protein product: CASLGLAGGFAYEQYF.

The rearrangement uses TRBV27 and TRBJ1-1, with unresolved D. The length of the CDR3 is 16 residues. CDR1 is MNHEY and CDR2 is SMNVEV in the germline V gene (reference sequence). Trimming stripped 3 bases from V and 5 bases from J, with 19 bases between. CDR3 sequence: CASSLAWPLLITEAFF. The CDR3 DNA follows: TGTGCCAGCAGTTTGGCTTGGCCCCTGTTAATAACTGAAGCTTTCTTT.

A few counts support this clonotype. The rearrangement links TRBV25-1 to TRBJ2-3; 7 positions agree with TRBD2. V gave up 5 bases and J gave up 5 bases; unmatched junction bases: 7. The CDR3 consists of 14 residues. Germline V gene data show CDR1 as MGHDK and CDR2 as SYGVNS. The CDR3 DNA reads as TGTGCCAGCAGTTGGGGGAGGGAAGGAGATACGCAGTATTTT. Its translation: CASSWGREGDTQYF.